Here is one TCR beta chain with its context. This clone appeared a few times. Its antigen target is currently unknown. No clone much larger than this one lies a single base away; base qualities are absent. Library preparation employed the immunoSEQ multiplex PCR assay. For the multiplex PCR, a mixture combining 60 forward primers for TCR Vbeta segments and 13 reverse primers for TCR Jbeta segments was used. The CDR3 region of rearranged TCR beta genes was amplified from genomic DNA with a multiplex PCR assay. The Illumina HiSeq System was used to sequence the amplified TCR beta libraries as 87-base-pair reads. As for the authors' bioinformatics: A later analysis counted approximately 84 million unique TCR beta chains across the 550 to 800 repertoires, and roughly 10 million of these chains were shared by at least two donors. To remove PCR and sequencing errors, raw reads were error-corrected and collapsed into unique sequences using a nearest-neighbor algorithm that merged closely related sequences. CDR3 sequences were aligned to IMGT reference sequences to assign V, D and J gene segments. For a sequence to be retained, at least a six-nucleotide match to both a V gene segment and a J gene segment was required. Rearrangements were called productive when the CDR3 lacked stop codons and stayed in frame with V and J; all others were non-productive. CDR3 was defined by IMGT convention, running from the second conserved V-encoded cysteine to the conserved J-encoded phenylalanine. Sequences without an unambiguous match to a single V gene segment were excluded from the earlier analysis of about 630 of the donors. In an earlier analysis of 587 of the donors, V segments were called functional above 56.7% productive rearrangements and were called segregating when the between-donor standard deviation exceeded 5%. To diagnose cytomegalovirus status from the catalog of TCR beta chain sequences, a statistical classification framework was built. V and J gene assignment, in a later analysis, came from comparing TCR nucleotide sequences with IMGT/GENE-DB human TR gene sequences. The TCRdist pipeline was used in a later analysis to assign CDR3 sequences and most-parsimonious VDJ recombination scenarios. A later analysis defined each TCR beta chain by its CDR3 amino acid sequence plus V-gene family, and excluded reads lacking a unique V-gene family. A later analysis removed nearly 600 highly shared, low-generation-probability nucleotide sequences to deal with suspected cross-contamination and a sequencing artifact. In a later analysis, a clonal expansion index for each public chain was calculated from normalized within-repertoire ranks of inferred template counts. Generation probabilities in a later analysis came from a VDJ recombination model fitted to out-of-frame rearrangements, and those results were checked against IGoR. A later analysis scored TCR-TCR, TCR-HLA and TCR-CMV co-occurrence with hypergeometric tests, applying a repertoire-size bias correction to TCR pairs. In a later analysis, false discovery rates were estimated by permuting HLA or CMV assignments 20 times. A later analysis grouped co-occurring TCRs with DBSCAN, adding TCRdist sequence similarity when clustering within HLA-allele-positive subsets. Co-occurrence clustering excluded repertoires with fewer than 30,000 or more than 120,000 public chains, plus five with anomalous nucleotide sharing. TCRdb provides this immuneACCESS table in a form limited to in-frame rearrangements. Some clones are lacking; in checked studies, under half of them reflect an unresolved V gene, and why the rest are absent is not known. The DNA was the basis for D and trimming; V, J and clone size are from that table. This sample lists some 150,000 clones; 60% to 85% were detected once. The ten largest account for over 3% of the sample.

The germline V gene sets CDR1 to SGHAT and CDR2 to FQNNGV. Spanning cysteine to phenylalanine, the CDR3 consists of 14 amino acids. CDR3 DNA only is kept here, 42 bases in frame from base 1. V is pared back by 5 bases and J by 4 bases, with 14 bases lying between the germline termini. These data belong to a study of cytomegalovirus exposure and HLA in healthy donors (TCRdb year 2017). At the level of the whole study: An earlier analysis of 587 of the donors reported 276 Gb of sequence data and some 110 million unique TCR beta sequences obtained from some 200 million T cells. Rather than drawing on any new phenotypic data, the later analysis identified candidate immune exposures from TCR beta sequences and the way those sequences occurred across donors. HLA typing covered class I and class II loci at four-digit resolution. Of the 350 to 450 genotyped donors, roughly 85% fell in the genetic ancestry cluster associated with self-reported Caucasian donors. Across roughly 420 genotyped donors of the cohort, an average of roughly 230,000 unique TCR beta nucleotide sequences per donor were sequenced, and roughly 17% of those sequences were non-productive. Typing coverage varied by locus: roughly 620-630 donors for A, B, C, DRB1 and DQB1; around 560 for DQA1; about 590 for DPA1; around 490 for DPB1. Donor age, sex, ethnicity and CMV serostatus were collected together with the repertoire data. An early release covering approximately 600 HLA-typed donors comprised approximately 290 gigabases of sequencing data and around 80 million unique TCR sequences. An earlier analysis of around 580 of the donors used high-throughput TCR beta sequencing to judge whether each TCR beta V gene segment behaved as functional or pseudogenic. To study patterns of TCR occurrence, a later analysis re-analyzed previously published TCR beta repertoires from around 670 donors and added high-resolution HLA genotyping. Along with the roughly 670-subject first cohort, a separate validation cohort of over a hundred different subjects was used. The study profiled the T cell repertoires of hundreds of subjects by immunosequencing and related them to cytomegalovirus serostatus. Four or five DR-DQ haplotypes were handled as single units for association and clustering because linkage in the cohort was strong. All discovery cohort repertoires had been generated on a single sequencing platform. A later genetic analysis took genome-wide SNP genotypes for about 65% of the 666 donors and used that subset as a discovery cohort. High-throughput TCR immunosequencing, statistical association of individual TCRs with disease status, and machine learning were combined to predict cytomegalovirus infection status. The study aimed to test whether signatures of past pathogen exposure could be identified by cataloging public T cell receptors.

The cohort comprised fewer than 700 healthy bone marrow donors. Cohort members were all nominally healthy when sampled, although unrecorded immune exposures were likely present. The donor tested CMV seronegative, placing the donor among the 352 seronegative members of the cohort. Every donor gave a peripheral blood sample, and the peripheral blood mononuclear cells from that sample were used for TCR beta sequencing. The Qiagen DNeasy Blood Extraction Kit was used to extract genomic DNA from the blood cell samples. General conclusions and limits of the study: The cohort was sequenced for TCR beta chains only, and without alpha or paired-chain data the features that could be detected were limited. The earlier analysis of around 600 of the donors excluded seventeen rarely observed V segments, including chromosome 9 orphons, because counts were too low. Roughly uniform sequencing depth across donors was assumed in presence/absence analyses, although this assumption may not hold. Specific HLA alleles were associated with 15,000 to 20,000 TCR beta sequences at a false discovery rate of 0.05 in a later analysis. An earlier analysis of roughly 570 of the donors showed that most TCR beta V segments appeared in productive rearrangements either about 87% or about 30% of the time, which broadly matched IMGT annotations. According to a later genetic analysis, donors in an Asian-associated ancestry cluster had fewer N-insertions in productive TCRs than the approximately 650-donor mean. The authors suggested that the approach could potentially be generalized to other disease states and immunological phenotypes. Most CMV-associated TCR beta chains appeared to be HLA-restricted in a later analysis, and the HLA associations seemed to be driven largely by CMV exposure. In a later analysis, several top co-occurrence clusters were reported to appear linked to parvovirus B19, influenza, CMV and Epstein-Barr virus. Most TCR sequences were seen in very few donors, while some public TCRs were found in many individuals. Because the 87-base-pair reads could not distinguish some IMGT-functional V segments, including TRBV6-2 and TRBV6-3, those segments were excluded. Strong co-occurrence of HLA alleles, especially DR and DQ, made assigning TCR associations to individual alleles difficult. A further reported finding was that TCR beta sequences accurately predicted the HLA-A and HLA-B alleles for most subjects in the first cohort. V-gene and J-gene trimming of TCR beta chains was associated with a missense DCLRE1C variant in a later genetic analysis, and the association was replicated in an independent cohort. Because HLA typing was unavailable for some donors at each locus, only the typed subset was used in association tests. Three of the identified cytomegalovirus-associated TCR beta chains were confirmed in vitro to be specific for cytomegalovirus antigens. Linkage disequilibrium might explain the correlated functional status among segregating V segments, but an unknown experimental factor could not be ruled out. According to a later analysis, TCR association rates differed among HLA loci, with DRB1 alleles showing the most associated TCRs and HLA-C alleles showing the fewest. A cluster of highly shared sequence variants was judged likely to represent a technical artifact of the sequencing pipeline. The study listed 150 to 200 TCR beta chains as associated with cytomegalovirus. In a later analysis, HLA-associated TCR beta chains were found to be more clonally expanded and to have lower generation probabilities than equally common non-associated chains. The classifier was reported to diagnose cytomegalovirus status with high specificity and sensitivity in both the original and validation cohorts. Immune exposure information for the cohort was limited to CMV serostatus.

This chain is built from TRBV11-2 and TRBJ1-1; a tentative D match to TRBD1 spans 6 bases. Sequencing was done on a sample of PBMCs. This sequence was found in a female donor in good health and CMV-seronegative. The DNA reads as follows: TGTGCCAGCAGCGTTTCCACAGGGATCACTGAAGCTTTCTTT. This encodes CASSVSTGITEAFF.